This TCR beta chain was identified during a study of tumor-infiltrating lymphocytes in oesophageal squamous cell carcinoma. Unmatched junction bases numbered 9, after V lost 4 bases and J lost 4 bases. The CDR3 is 17 amino acids. In germline, CDR1 is MDHEN, CDR2 SYDVKM. TCRdb processed the PCR reads anew with MiXCR; each CDR3 protein has one entry. This sample has roughly 16,000 distinct CDR3 sequences, with around 40% found just once. This clonotype was seen many times. The chain joins TRBV28 to TRBJ2-5; 13 nucleotides align to TRBD2. Sequencing was performed on normal esophageal tissue next to the tumor. The receptor was isolated from a female donor with esophageal squamous cell carcinoma. The CDR3 is CASSSGLAGARGETQYF. The CDR3 coding sequence is TGTGCCAGCAGTTCCGGACTAGCGGGAGCGAGGGGAGAGACCCAGTACTTC.